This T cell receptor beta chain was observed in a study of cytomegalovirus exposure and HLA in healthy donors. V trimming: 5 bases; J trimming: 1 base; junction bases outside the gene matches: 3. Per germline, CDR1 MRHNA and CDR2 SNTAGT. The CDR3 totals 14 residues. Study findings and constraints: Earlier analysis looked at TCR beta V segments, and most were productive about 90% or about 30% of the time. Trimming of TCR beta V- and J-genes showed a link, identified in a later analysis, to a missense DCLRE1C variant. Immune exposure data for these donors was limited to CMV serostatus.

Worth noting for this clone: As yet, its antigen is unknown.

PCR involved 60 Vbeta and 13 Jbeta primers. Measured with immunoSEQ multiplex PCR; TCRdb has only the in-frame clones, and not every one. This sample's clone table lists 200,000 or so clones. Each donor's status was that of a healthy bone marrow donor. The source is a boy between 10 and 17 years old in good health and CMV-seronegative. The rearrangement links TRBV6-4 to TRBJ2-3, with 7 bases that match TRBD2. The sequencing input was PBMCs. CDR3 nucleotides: TGTGCCAGCAGTCCTGGACTAGGCACAGATACGCAGTATTTT. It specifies CASSPGLGTDTQYF.